Reported below is one T cell receptor beta chain. The source of the sample is a study of cytomegalovirus exposure and HLA in healthy donors. This CDR3 is built from 13 residues. Germline V gene data show CDR1 as KGHSH and CDR2 as LQKENI. The V end lost 5 bases, the J end lost 8 bases, and 13 bases lay between the germline ends. Primers included in the PCR were 60 Vbeta and 13 Jbeta primers. The protocol was immunoSEQ multiplex PCR, while the TCRdb copy is restricted to in-frame clones and leaves out a portion. There are approximately 160,000 clones in the sample; 70% to 80% occur only once, and around 1.5% lies in the top ten.

The V gene is TRBV18, the J gene TRBJ2-1, with D perhaps matching TRBD1 (6 bases). The TCR sequence derives from a man in his forties or fifties in good health and CMV-seronegative. Source material: PBMCs. CDR3 coding DNA: TGTGCCAGCTCAGGGACATCGGACGATGAGCAGTTCTTC. Protein: CASSGTSDDEQFF.